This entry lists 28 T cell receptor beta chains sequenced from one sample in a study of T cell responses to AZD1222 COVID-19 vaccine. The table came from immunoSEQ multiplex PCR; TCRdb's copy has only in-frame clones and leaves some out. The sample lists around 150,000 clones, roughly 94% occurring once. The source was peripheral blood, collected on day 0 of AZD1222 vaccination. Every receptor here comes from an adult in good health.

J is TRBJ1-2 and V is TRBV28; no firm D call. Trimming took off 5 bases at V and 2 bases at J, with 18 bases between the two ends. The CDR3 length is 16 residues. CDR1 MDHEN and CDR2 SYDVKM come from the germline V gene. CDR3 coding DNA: TGTGCCAGCAGTCCCCTGTGGCCAGATGGCAACTATGGCTACACCTTC. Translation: CASSPLWPDGNYGYTF.

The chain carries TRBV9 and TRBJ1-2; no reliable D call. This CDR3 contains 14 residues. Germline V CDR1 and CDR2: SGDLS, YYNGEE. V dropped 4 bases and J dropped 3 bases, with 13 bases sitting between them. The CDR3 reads CASSTAAPYYGYTF. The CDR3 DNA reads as TGTGCCAGCAGCACAGCTGCACCGTACTATGGCTACACCTTC.

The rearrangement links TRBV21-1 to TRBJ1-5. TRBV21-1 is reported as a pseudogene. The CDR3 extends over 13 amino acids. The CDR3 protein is CARLGRSNQPQHF. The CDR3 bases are TGTGCCAGATTGGGACGCAGCAATCAGCCCCAGCATTTT.

The CDR3 protein is CAISAGEGEAFF. In nucleotides, the CDR3 is TGTGCCATCAGTGCTGGGGAGGGTGAAGCTTTCTTT. The chain is built from TRBV10-3 and TRBJ1-1; D unclear. Trimming removed 4 bases from V and 7 bases from J, with 10 bases in between. Per the germline V gene, CDR1 is ENHRY and CDR2 is SYGVKD. The CDR3 covers 12 residues.

The CDR3 reads CASKGGSSYNEQFF. The CDR3 DNA follows: TGTGCCAGCAAGGGAGGGAGCTCCTACAATGAGCAGTTCTTC. The V gene is TRBV9, the J gene TRBJ2-1; the match to TRBD2 covers 7 bases. Losses at the gene ends were 6 bases for V and 0 bases for J; bases not matched to a gene: 3. CDR3 length: 14 amino acids. Germline V CDR1 and CDR2: SGDLS, YYNGEE.

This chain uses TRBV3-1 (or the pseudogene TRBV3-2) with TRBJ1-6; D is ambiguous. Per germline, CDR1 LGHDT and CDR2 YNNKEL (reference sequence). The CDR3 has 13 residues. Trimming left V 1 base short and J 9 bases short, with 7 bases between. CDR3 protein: CASSQVQLSPLHF. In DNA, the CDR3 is TGTGCCAGCAGCCAAGTACAGCTTTCACCCCTCCACTTT.

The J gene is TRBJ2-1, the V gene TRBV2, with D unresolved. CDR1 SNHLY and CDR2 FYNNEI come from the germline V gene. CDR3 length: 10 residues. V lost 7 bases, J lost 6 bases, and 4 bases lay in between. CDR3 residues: CASIGNEQFF. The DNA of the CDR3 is TGTGCCAGCATAGGCAATGAGCAGTTCTTC.

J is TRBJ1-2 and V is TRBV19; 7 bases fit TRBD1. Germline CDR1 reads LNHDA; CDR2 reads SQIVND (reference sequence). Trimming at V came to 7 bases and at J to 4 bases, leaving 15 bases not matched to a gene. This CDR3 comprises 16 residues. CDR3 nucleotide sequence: TGTGCCAGTACCTCGGACAGTAGGGGGCTATTCTATGGCTACACCTTC. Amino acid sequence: CASTSDSRGLFYGYTF.

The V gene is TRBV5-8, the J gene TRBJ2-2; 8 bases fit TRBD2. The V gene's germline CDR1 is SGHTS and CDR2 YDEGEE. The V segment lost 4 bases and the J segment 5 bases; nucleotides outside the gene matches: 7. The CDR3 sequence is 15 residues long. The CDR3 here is CASSAYRGGTGELFF. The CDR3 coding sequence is TGTGCCAGCAGCGCTTATCGGGGGGGGACCGGGGAGCTGTTTTTT.

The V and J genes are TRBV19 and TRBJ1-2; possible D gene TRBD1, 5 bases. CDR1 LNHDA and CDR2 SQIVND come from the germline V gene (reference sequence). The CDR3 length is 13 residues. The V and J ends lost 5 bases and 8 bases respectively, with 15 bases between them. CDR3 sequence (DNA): TGTGCCAGTAGTTATCTCCAGGGCGACGGCTACACCTTC. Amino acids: CASSYLQGDGYTF.

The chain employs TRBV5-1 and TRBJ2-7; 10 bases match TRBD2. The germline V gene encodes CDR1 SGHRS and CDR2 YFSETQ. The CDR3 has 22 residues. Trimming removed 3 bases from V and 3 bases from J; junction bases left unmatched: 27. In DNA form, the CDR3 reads TGCGCCAGCAGCTACCGACCCCTCACAGGGATATCAACTAGCGGGGTGATCTACGAGCAGTACGTC. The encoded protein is CASSYRPLTGISTSGVIYEQYV.

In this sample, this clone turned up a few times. The CDR3 bases are TGTGCCAGTAGTATTTCTGGGGAGCGGGCTCGCACAGATACGCAGTATTTT. Its translation is CASSISGERARTDTQYF. The chain couples TRBV19 to TRBJ2-3; a weak D match, TRBD2 (6 bases). The CDR3 totals 17 residues. Trimming cost V 3 bases and J 1 base, with 17 bases left between them. The germline V gene has CDR1 LNHDA and CDR2 SQIVND (reference sequence).

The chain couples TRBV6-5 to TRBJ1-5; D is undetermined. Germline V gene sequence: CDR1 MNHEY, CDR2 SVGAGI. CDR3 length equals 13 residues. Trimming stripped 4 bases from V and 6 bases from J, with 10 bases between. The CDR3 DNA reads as TGTGCCAGCAGTTCCGATATGGGTCAGCCCCAGCATTTT. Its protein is CASSSDMGQPQHF.

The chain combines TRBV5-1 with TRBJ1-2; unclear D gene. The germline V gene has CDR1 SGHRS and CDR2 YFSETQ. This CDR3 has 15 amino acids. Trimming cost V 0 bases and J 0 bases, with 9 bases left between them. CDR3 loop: CASSLEAGANYGYTF. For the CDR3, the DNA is TGCGCCAGCAGCTTGGAGGCAGGCGCTAACTATGGCTACACCTTC.

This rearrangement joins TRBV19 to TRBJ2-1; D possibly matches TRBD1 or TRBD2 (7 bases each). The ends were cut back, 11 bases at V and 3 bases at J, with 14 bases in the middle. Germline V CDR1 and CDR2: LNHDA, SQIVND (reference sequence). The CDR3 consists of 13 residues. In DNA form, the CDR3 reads TGTGCCTCCAGGGGGGGAAACTACAATGAGCAGTTCTTC. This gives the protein CASRGGNYNEQFF. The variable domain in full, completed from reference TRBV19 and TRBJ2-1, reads DGGITQSPKYLFRKEGQNVTLSCEQNLNHDAMYWYRQDPGQGLRLIYYSQIVNDFQKGDIAEGYSVSREKKESFPLTVTSAQKNPTAFYLCASRGGNYNEQFFGPGTRLTVL.

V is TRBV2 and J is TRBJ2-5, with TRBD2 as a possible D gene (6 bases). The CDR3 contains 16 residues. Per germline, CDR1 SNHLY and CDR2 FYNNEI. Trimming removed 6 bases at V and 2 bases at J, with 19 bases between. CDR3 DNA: TGTGCCAGCAGCCCCGGGACTTTAAACGGACAAGAGACCCAGTACTTC. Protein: CASSPGTLNGQETQYF.

CDR3 amino acids: CASSGSGVGLQETQYF. CDR3 sequence (DNA): TGTGCCAGCTCAGGTAGCGGCGTGGGACTCCAAGAGACCCAGTACTTC. The chain couples TRBV18 to TRBJ2-5; perhaps TRBD2 as D (6 bases). This CDR3 has 16 residues. The V gene's germline CDR1 is KGHSH and CDR2 LQKENI. V lost 5 bases, J lost 1 base, and 17 bases lay in between.

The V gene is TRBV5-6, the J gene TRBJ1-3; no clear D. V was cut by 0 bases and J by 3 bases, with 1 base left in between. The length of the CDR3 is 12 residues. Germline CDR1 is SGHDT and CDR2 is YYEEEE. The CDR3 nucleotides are TGTGCCAGCAGCTTGGGTGGAAACACCATATATTTT. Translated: CASSLGGNTIYF.

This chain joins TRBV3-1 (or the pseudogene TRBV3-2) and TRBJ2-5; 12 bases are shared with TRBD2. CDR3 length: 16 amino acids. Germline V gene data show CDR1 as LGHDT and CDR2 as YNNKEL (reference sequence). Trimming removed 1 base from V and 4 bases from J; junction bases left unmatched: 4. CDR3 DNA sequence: TGTGCCAGCAGCCAAGGGACTAGCGGGACCACAGAGACCCAGTACTTC. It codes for CASSQGTSGTTETQYF.

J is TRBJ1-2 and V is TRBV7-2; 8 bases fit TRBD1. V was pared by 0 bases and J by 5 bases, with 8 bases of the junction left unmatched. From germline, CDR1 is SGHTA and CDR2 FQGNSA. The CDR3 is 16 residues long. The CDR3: CASSLAAGGAGYGYTF. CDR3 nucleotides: TGTGCCAGCAGCTTAGCCGCAGGGGGCGCGGGATATGGCTACACCTTC.

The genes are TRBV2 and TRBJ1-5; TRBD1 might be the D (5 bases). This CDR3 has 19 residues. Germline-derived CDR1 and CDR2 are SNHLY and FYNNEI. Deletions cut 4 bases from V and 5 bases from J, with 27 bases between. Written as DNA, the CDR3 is TGTGCCAGCAGTGTAATTCTCGGCGGACACGGGCTCTCTCATCAGCCCCAGCATTTT. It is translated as CASSVILGGHGLSHQPQHF.

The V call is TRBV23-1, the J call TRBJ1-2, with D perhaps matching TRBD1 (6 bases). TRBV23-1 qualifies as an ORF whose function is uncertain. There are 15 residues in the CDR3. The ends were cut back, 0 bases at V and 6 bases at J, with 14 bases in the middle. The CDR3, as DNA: TGCGCCAGCAGTCAATCGGGACACTCGGCGGATGGCTACACCTTC. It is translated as CASSQSGHSADGYTF.

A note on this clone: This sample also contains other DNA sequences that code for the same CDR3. This CDR3 reads CSASTDTQYF. The CDR3 coding sequence is TGCAGTGCTTCCACAGATACGCAGTATTTT. The chain joins TRBV20-1 to TRBJ2-3, with D unclear. Germline CDR1 DFQATT, CDR2 SNEGSKA (reference sequence). The CDR3 loop spans 10 amino acids. Trimming pared 5 bases from V and 2 bases from J, leaving 2 bases between.

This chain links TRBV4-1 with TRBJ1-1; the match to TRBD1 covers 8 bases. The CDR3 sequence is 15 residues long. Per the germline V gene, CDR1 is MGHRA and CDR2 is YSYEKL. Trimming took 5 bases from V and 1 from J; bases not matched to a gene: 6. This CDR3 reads CASSYPGQGNTEAFF. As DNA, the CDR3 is TGCGCCAGCAGCTACCCCGGACAGGGGAACACTGAAGCTTTCTTT.

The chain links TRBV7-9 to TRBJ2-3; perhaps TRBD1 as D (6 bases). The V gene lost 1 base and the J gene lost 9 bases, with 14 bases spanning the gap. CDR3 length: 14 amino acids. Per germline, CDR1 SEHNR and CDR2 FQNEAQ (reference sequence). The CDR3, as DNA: TGTGCCAGCAGCTTAGAAGGTGACAGGAGAACGCAGTATTTT. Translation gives CASSLEGDRRTQYF.

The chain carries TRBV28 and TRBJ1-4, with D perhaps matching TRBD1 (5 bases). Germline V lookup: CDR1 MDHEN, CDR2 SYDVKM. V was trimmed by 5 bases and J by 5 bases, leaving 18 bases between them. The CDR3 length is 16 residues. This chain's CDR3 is CASSDFRDGGNEKLFF. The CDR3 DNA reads TGTGCCAGCAGTGATTTCCGGGACGGGGGGAATGAAAAACTGTTTTTT.

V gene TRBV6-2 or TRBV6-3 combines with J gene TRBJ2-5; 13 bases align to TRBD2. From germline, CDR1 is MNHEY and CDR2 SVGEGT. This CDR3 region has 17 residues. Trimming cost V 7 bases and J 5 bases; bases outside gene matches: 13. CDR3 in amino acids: CASTPRRETSGRETQYF. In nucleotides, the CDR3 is TGTGCCAGCACCCCCCGGCGGGAGACTAGCGGGAGGGAGACCCAGTACTTC.

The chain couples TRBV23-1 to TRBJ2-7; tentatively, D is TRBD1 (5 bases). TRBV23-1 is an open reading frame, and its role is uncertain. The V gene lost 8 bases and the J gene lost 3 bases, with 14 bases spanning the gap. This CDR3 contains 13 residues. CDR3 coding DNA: TGCGCCAGCCCCCAGGACACGAACTACGAGCAGTACGTC. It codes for CASPQDTNYEQYV.